This T cell receptor (beta chain) originates from a study of shared clonotypes between healthy human individuals. Study overall: Three plates each covered CD4 naive and memory; CD8 naive two, CD8 memory one. Overall study results and limits: Despite large depth, rarefaction showed incomplete sorted-subset sequencing.

Nashville, Tennessee was home to all donors, who were Caucasian adults. The test was conducted at deep level. Measured with immunoSEQ multiplex PCR; TCRdb has only the in-frame clones, and not every one. The sample lists more than 1.2 million clones, approximately 98.5% occurring once. On this clone itself: As yet, its antigen is unknown.

With 4 bases clipped from V and 6 bases from J, the junction kept 7 bases outside the gene matches. The germline gives CDR1 SGHRS, CDR2 YFSETQ. CDR3 length: 14 residues. This chain connects TRBV5-1 to TRBJ2-7; the match to TRBD1 covers 10 bases. The clonotype was recovered from a man aged 30-40 years in good health. The sample was naive CD4+ T cells sorted from blood. As for subset: CD45RA+ positively selected. CDR3 protein: CASSIGQGVSEQYF. DNA for the CDR3: TGCGCCAGCAGCATCGGACAGGGGGTAAGCGAGCAGTACTTC.